This T cell receptor beta chain appears in the sequencing data of a study of blood T cell repertoires in COVID-19. Study-level background: Donors in the United States, Italy and Spain gave samples during acute or convalescent COVID-19. T cells, B-cell-depleted T cells, or PBMCs supplied cDNA or gDNA.

The table lists this clone with a few counts. The CDR3 is made up of 13 amino acids. Per the germline V gene, CDR1 is MNHNS and CDR2 is SASEGT. The V end was cut by 1 base, the J end by 7 bases, with 11 bases between. In the original workflow: Amplification with reference gene primers provided the estimates of nucleated cell counts. Assay used: immunoSEQ multiplex PCR; TCRdb lists only in-frame clones, some missing. Clone size and the V and J calls come from that table; the DNA yielded D and trimming. This sample has about 220,000 clones; 60% to 85% occur once, and the top ten carry 7% to 8.5%. This receptor was taken from a woman aged 70-85 years with acute or convalescent COVID-19. The sequenced sample consisted of peripheral blood. The genes are TRBV6-1 and TRBJ2-7, with D perhaps matching TRBD2 (6 bases). This CDR3 reads CASSEGLAREQYV. The CDR3, as DNA: TGTGCCAGCAGTGAAGGGCTAGCGAGGGAGCAGTACGTC.